Shown below are 20 T cell receptor beta chains from a single sample sequenced in a study of blood T cell repertoires in COVID-19. The protocol was immunoSEQ multiplex PCR, while the TCRdb copy is restricted to in-frame clones and leaves out a portion. The sample gives about 200,000 clones, about four fifths of which show up once; roughly 8% is in the top ten. Sequenced material: peripheral blood. The receptors were gathered from a woman in her fifties or sixties with COVID-19, enrolled during active disease.

V gene TRBV28 combines with J gene TRBJ2-7; the D is unclear. Per the germline V gene, CDR1 is MDHEN and CDR2 is SYDVKM. The V and J ends lost 5 bases and 4 bases respectively, with 9 bases between them. The CDR3 has 12 amino acids. This CDR3 reads CASSPQFYEQYF. As DNA, the CDR3 is TGTGCCAGCAGTCCACAATTTTACGAGCAGTACTTC.

The chain is built from TRBV27 and TRBJ2-7, with 7 bases identical to TRBD1. V shed 6 bases and J 7 bases; nucleotides not matched to a gene: 9. There are 13 residues in the CDR3. Germline CDR1 reads MNHEY; CDR2 reads SMNVEV (reference sequence). The CDR3, as DNA: TGTGCCAGCAGGCGACAGGGTGAGATGGAGCAGTACGTC. Amino acid sequence: CASRRQGEMEQYV.

The chain uses TRBV25-1 and TRBJ2-3, with a possible D match to TRBD2 (6 bases). The V gene lost 0 bases and the J gene lost 6 bases, with 19 bases spanning the gap. The CDR3 covers 17 residues. Germline lookup yields CDR1 MGHDK and CDR2 SYGVNS. For the CDR3, the DNA is TGTGCCAGCAGTGAATATACCGGGGGAATTAGAGTGGATACGCAGTATTTT. This translates into CASSEYTGGIRVDTQYF.

V usage is TRBV19 and J usage is TRBJ2-5, with D perhaps matching TRBD2 (5 bases). This CDR3 has 14 residues. Germline CDR1 is LNHDA and CDR2 is SQIVND (reference sequence). Deletions cut 2 bases from V and 2 bases from J, with 9 bases between. The CDR3 coding sequence is TGTGCCAGTAGTATACTGAGGGCTCAAGAGACCCAGTACTTC. This sequence encodes CASSILRAQETQYF.

This clone was counted between two and nine times. Other DNA variants within this sample encode the same CDR3. The chain joins TRBV5-1 to TRBJ2-3; D unresolved. V lost 0 bases and J 0 bases, leaving 8 bases between the germline ends. Germline V gene data show CDR1 as SGHRS and CDR2 as YFSETQ. The CDR3 consists of 15 residues. CDR3 protein: CASSLEPRSTDTQYF. The CDR3 DNA sequence: TGCGCCAGCAGCTTGGAGCCGCGGAGCACAGATACGCAGTATTTT.

The chain combines TRBV19 with TRBJ1-5; possibly TRBD1 for D (5 bases). The CDR3 is 20 residues long. V lost 2 bases and J 1 base, leaving 24 bases between the germline ends. Germline V gene sequence: CDR1 LNHDA, CDR2 SQIVND (reference sequence). CDR3 sequence reads: CASSISGGGRGRPSNQPQHF. CDR3 in DNA: TGTGCCAGTAGTATAAGTGGGGGAGGAAGGGGCCGCCCAAGCAATCAGCCCCAGCATTTT.

The chain uses TRBV3-1 (or the pseudogene TRBV3-2) and TRBJ2-1, with 14 nucleotides matching TRBD2. With V trimmed by 4 bases and J by 0 bases, 14 bases remained unmatched. The CDR3 consists of 21 residues. Germline CDR1 and CDR2: LGHDT and YNNKEL (reference sequence). The DNA for the CDR3 is TGTGCCAGCAGCCTTACCAAGGGACTAGCGGGAGCGGGAAGCTCCTACAATGAGCAGTTCTTC. Protein: CASSLTKGLAGAGSSYNEQFF.

This clone was detected only a few times. The chain is built from TRBV5-1 and TRBJ1-4, with 8 bases aligning to TRBD1. V lost 5 bases and J lost 7; bases outside the gene matches: 4. The CDR3 runs 13 residues. Looked up from germline, CDR1 is SGHRS and CDR2 is YFSETQ. The CDR3 DNA reads as TGCGCCAGCAGGGGACAGGAGAGTGAAAAACTGTTTTTT. This translates into CASRGQESEKLFF.

V gene TRBV11-2 combines with J gene TRBJ1-6, with 9 bases aligning to TRBD1. Trimming cost V 1 base and J 9 bases; bases outside gene matches: 7. Germline CDR1 reads SGHAT; CDR2 reads FQNNGV. The CDR3 has 16 residues. In nucleotides, the CDR3 is TGTGCCAGCAGCTTAGCCGGGACAGGGCGTACTTCACCCCTCCACTTT. Its protein is CASSLAGTGRTSPLHF.

The rearrangement uses TRBV19 and TRBJ2-5; TRBD2 matches at 8 bases. Trimming at V came to 5 bases and at J to 2 bases, leaving 7 bases not matched to a gene. CDR1 is LNHDA, CDR2 SQIVND, per germline (reference sequence). The CDR3 has 15 residues. This chain's CDR3 is CASSPRGGTQETQYF. The CDR3 bases are TGTGCCAGTAGTCCCCGGGGGGGAACGCAAGAGACCCAGTACTTC. Full variable domain (outside the CDR3, taken from reference TRBV19 and TRBJ2-5): DGGITQSPKYLFRKEGQNVTLSCEQNLNHDAMYWYRQDPGQGLRLIYYSQIVNDFQKGDIAEGYSVSREKKESFPLTVTSAQKNPTAFYLCASSPRGGTQETQYFGPGTRLLVL.

The rearrangement joins TRBV9 to TRBJ2-1, with a tentative D call TRBD1 (6 bases). CDR3 length: 17 amino acids. V gave up 3 bases and J gave up 4 bases, with 20 bases separating them. Germline assignment: CDR1 SGDLS and CDR2 YYNGEE. CDR3 protein: CASSAGSTGTLYNEQFF. DNA for the CDR3: TGTGCCAGCAGCGCAGGCTCCACCGGGACACTTTACAATGAGCAGTTCTTC.

This clone was counted between two and nine times. The chain couples TRBV30 to TRBJ2-5; D is ambiguous. This CDR3 has 13 amino acids. Per germline, CDR1 GTSNPN and CDR2 SVGIG (reference sequence). Deletions cut 0 bases from V and 1 base from J, with 6 bases between. The CDR3 coding sequence is TGTGCCTGGAGTGTACGCAGCCAAGAGACCCAGTACTTC. Protein: CAWSVRSQETQYF.

This clone was seen repeatedly, ten times or more. The CDR3 DNA is TGTGCCAGCAGCCAAGATCCCGCGGGGCGTAGTGAAGCTTTCTTT. This translates into CASSQDPAGRSEAFF. This chain links TRBV14 with TRBJ1-1, with D possibly being TRBD1 (5 bases). Germline V CDR1 and CDR2: SGHDN, FVKESK. The CDR3 is made up of 15 amino acids. Trimming removed 0 bases at V and 7 bases at J, with 15 bases between.

The chain links TRBV5-6 to TRBJ1-6; 8 positions match TRBD1. There are 16 residues in the CDR3. Germline lookup yields CDR1 SGHDT and CDR2 YYEEEE. V trimming: 2 bases; J trimming: 5 bases; junction bases outside the gene matches: 6. Written as DNA, the CDR3 is TGTGCCAGCAGCTTAGGACAGGGTATCAATAATTCACCCCTCCACTTT. Translating it yields CASSLGQGINNSPLHF.

The rearrangement links TRBV5-4 to TRBJ1-1, with D uncertain. The germline V gene encodes CDR1 SGHNT and CDR2 YYREEE (reference sequence). V was shortened by 0 bases and J by 0 bases, with 12 bases between the two germline ends. CDR3 length: 16 residues. CDR3 residues: CASSLAPDNMNTEAFF. CDR3 nucleotides: TGTGCCAGCAGCTTGGCCCCTGATAACATGAACACTGAAGCTTTCTTT.

This clone was picked up one time. The chain has TRBV20-1 and TRBJ2-7; no definite D call. The germline V gene has CDR1 DFQATT and CDR2 SNEGSKA (reference sequence). V was clipped by 7 bases and J by 2 bases, with 9 bases between them. The CDR3 length is 11 residues. The DNA of the CDR3 is TGCAGTGGAATAGAGACCTACGAGCAGTACTTC. Translated, it gives CSGIETYEQYF.

The sample holds one count of this clone. The V and J genes are TRBV29-1 and TRBJ2-5; weak D call: TRBD2 (5 bases). Trimming took off 4 bases at V and 2 bases at J, with 14 bases between the two ends. The CDR3 is made up of 14 amino acids. CDR1 and CDR2 (germline): SQVTM, ANQGSEA. The CDR3 spells CSVARAGGQETQYF. The CDR3 DNA reads as TGCAGCGTTGCTCGTGCGGGCGGACAAGAGACCCAGTACTTC.

This clone was counted a few times. This chain connects TRBV5-4 to TRBJ2-2; 8 nucleotides match TRBD1. This CDR3 is 17 amino acids long. V lost 0 bases and J lost 5; bases outside the gene matches: 9. From germline, CDR1 is SGHNT and CDR2 YYREEE (reference sequence). This CDR3 reads CASSLGPDRVVTGELFF. The CDR3 DNA follows: TGTGCCAGCAGCTTGGGTCCGGACAGGGTTGTGACCGGGGAGCTGTTTTTT.

This clone was seen only a few times. The chain combines TRBV5-6 with TRBJ1-6; TRBD1 is a possible D gene (6 bases). Germline-derived CDR1 and CDR2 are SGHDT and YYEEEE. Deletions cut 0 bases from V and 9 bases from J, with 19 bases between. This CDR3 is built from 17 residues. The CDR3 sequence is CASSLALGDKASSPLHF. The CDR3 DNA reads TGTGCCAGCAGCTTGGCGCTTGGGGACAAGGCTTCTTCACCCCTCCACTTT.

Here the CDR3 reads CASSLAGNFIDTQYF. The CDR3 DNA follows: TGTGCCAGCAGTTTAGCAGGGAATTTTATAGATACGCAGTATTTT. This rearrangement joins TRBV28 to TRBJ2-3, with a weak D call TRBD1 (5 bases). Trimming took 2 bases from V and 5 from J, leaving 14 bases between them. The germline CDR1 and CDR2 sequences are MDHEN and SYDVKM. This CDR3 is built from 15 residues.